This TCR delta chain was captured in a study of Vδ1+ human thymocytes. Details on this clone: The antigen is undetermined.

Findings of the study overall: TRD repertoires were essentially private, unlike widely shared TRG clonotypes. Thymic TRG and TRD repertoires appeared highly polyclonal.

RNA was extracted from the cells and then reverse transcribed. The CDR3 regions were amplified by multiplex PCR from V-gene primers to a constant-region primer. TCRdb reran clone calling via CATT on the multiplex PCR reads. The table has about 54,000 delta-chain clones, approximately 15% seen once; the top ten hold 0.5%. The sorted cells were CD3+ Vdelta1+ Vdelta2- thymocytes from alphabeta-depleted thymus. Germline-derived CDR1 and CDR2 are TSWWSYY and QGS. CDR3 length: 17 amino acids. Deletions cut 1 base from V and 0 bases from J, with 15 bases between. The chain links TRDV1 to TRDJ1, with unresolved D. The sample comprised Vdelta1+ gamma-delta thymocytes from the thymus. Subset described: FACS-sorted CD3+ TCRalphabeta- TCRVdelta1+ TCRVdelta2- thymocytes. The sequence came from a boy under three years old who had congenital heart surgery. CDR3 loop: CALGEPHPLLYTDKLIF. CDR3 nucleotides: TGTGCTCTTGGGGAACCTCATCCCCTCCTGTACACCGATAAACTCATCTTT.